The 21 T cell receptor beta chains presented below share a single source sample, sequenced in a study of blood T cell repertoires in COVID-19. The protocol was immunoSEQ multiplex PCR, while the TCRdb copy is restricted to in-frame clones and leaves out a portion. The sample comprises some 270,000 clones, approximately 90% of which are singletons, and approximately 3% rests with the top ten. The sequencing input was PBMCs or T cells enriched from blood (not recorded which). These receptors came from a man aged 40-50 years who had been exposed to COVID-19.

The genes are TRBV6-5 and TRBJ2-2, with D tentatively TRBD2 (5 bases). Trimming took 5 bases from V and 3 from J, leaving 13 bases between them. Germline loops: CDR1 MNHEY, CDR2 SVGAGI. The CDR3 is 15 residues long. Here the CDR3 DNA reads TGTGCCAGCAGTACCGGGGTTCAATACACCGGGGAGCTGTTTTTT. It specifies CASSTGVQYTGELFF.

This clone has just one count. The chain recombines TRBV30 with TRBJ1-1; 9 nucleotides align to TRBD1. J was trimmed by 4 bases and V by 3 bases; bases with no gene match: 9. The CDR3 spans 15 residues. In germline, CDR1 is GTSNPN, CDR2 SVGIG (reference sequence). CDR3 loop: CAWSDRDRVFTEAFF. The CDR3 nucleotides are TGTGCCTGGAGCGACCGGGACAGGGTTTTCACTGAAGCTTTCTTT.

In nucleotides, the CDR3 is TGTGCCAGCAGGGACAGTTTGGCAGCTTTCTTT. This encodes CASRDSLAAFF. The chain carries TRBV6-6 and TRBJ1-1; possibly TRBD1 for D (6 bases). V gave up 6 bases and J gave up 10 bases, with 12 bases separating them. The V gene's germline CDR1 is MNHNY and CDR2 SVGAGI (reference sequence). The CDR3 is made up of 11 amino acids.

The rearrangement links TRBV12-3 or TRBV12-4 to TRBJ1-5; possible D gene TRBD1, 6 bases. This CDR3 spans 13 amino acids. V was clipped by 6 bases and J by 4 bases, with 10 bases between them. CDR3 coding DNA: TGTGCCAGCAGCCATAGGGGGAATCAGCCCCAGCATTTT. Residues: CASSHRGNQPQHF.

CDR3 residues: CASSRTGGVEGYTF. Written as DNA, the CDR3 is TGTGCCAGCAGCCGAACCGGGGGGGTCGAAGGCTACACCTTC. The V and J genes are TRBV7-3 and TRBJ1-2; the D gene is possibly TRBD1 (5 bases). Trimming pared 5 bases from V and 8 bases from J, leaving 18 bases between. The CDR3 is made up of 14 amino acids. Germline CDR1 reads SGHTA; CDR2 reads FQGTGA.

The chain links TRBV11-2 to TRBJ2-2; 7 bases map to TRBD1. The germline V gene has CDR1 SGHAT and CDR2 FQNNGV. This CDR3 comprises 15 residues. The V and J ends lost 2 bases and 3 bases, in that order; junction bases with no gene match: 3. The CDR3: CASSLPGGYTGELFF. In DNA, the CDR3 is TGTGCCAGCAGCTTACCAGGGGGATACACCGGGGAGCTGTTTTTT. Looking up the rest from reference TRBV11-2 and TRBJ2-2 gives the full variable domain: EAGVAQSPRYKIIEKRQSVAFWCNPISGHATLYWYQQILGQGPKLLIQFQNNGVVDDSQLPKDRFSAERLKGVDSTLKIQPAKLEDSAVYLCASSLPGGYTGELFFGEGSRLTVL.

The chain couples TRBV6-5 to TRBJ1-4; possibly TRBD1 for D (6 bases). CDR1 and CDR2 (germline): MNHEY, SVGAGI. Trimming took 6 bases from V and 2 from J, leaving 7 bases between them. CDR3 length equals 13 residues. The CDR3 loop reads CASRQGTNEKLFF. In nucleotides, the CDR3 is TGTGCCAGCAGGCAGGGGACTAATGAAAAACTGTTTTTT.

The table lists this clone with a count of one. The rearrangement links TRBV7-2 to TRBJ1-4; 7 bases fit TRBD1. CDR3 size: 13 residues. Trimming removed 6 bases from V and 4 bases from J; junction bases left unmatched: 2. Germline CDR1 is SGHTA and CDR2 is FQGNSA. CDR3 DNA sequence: TGTGCCAGCAGGACAGGGCGTAATGAAAAACTGTTTTTT. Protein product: CASRTGRNEKLFF.

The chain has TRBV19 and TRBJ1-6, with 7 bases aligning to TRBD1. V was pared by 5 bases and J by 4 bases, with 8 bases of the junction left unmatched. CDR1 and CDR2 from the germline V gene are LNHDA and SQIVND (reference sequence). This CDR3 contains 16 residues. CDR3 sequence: CASSLLRQGYNSPLHF. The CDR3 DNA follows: TGTGCCAGTAGTCTCCTCAGACAGGGTTATAATTCACCCCTCCACTTT.

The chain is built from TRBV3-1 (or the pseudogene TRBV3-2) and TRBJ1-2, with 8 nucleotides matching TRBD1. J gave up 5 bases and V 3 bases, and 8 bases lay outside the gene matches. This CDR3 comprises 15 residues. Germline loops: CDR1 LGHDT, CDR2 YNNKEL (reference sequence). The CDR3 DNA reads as TGTGCCAGCAGCCACTTCGACAGGGGAGTTTATGGCTACACCTTC. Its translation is CASSHFDRGVYGYTF.

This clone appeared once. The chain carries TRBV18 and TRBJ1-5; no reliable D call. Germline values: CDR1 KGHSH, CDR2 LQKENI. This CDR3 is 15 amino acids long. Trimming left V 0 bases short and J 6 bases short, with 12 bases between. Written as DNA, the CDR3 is TGTGCCAGCTCACCACCGGACTCATGGTTTCAGCCCCAGCATTTT. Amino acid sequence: CASSPPDSWFQPQHF. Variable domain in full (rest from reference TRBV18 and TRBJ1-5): NAGVMQNPRHLVRRRGQEARLRCSPMKGHSHVYWYRQLPEEGLKFMVYLQKENIIDESGMPKERFSAEFPKEGPSILRIQQVVRGDSAAYFCASSPPDSWFQPQHFGDGTRLSIL.

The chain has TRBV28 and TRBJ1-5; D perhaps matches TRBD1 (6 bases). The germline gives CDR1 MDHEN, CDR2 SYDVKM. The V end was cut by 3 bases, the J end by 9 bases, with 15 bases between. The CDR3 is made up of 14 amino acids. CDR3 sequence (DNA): TGTGCCAGCAGTTTGGGGGACATCCGAACGCCCCAGCATTTT. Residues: CASSLGDIRTPQHF. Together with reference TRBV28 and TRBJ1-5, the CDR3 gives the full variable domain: DVKVTQSSRYLVKRTGEKVFLECVQDMDHENMFWYRQDPGLGLRLIYFSYDVKMKEKGDIPEGYSVSREKKERFSLILESASTNQTSMYLCASSLGDIRTPQHFGDGTRLSIL.

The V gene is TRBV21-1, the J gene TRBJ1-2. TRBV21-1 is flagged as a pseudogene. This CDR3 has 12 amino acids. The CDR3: CASSKVRGGYTF. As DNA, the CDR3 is TGTGCCAGCAGCAAAGTTAGAGGGGGCTACACCTTC.

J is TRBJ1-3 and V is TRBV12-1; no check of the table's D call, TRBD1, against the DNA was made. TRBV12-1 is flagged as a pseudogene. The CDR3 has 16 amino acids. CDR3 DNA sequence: TGTGCCAGCAGCTTCCGCCGGACAGGGACTGGGAACACCATATATTTT. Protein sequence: CASSFRRTGTGNTIYF.

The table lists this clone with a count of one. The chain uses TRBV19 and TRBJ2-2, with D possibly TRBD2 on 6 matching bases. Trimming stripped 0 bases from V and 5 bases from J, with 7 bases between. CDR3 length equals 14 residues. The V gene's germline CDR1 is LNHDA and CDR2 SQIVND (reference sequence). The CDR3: CASSIDGGTGELFF. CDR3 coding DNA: TGTGCCAGTAGTATAGATGGAGGGACCGGGGAGCTGTTTTTT.

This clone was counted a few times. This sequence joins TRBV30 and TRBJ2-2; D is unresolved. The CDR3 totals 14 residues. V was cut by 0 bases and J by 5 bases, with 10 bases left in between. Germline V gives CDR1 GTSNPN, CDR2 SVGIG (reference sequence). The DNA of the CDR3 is TGTGCCTGGAGTGTAAGACAACGGACCGGGGAGCTGTTTTTT. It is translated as CAWSVRQRTGELFF.

Here the CDR3 reads CASSDPTGMNTEAFF. CDR3 bases: TGTGCCAGCAGTGATCCCACAGGGATGAACACTGAAGCTTTCTTT. This chain connects TRBV25-1 to TRBJ1-1; the D gene is possibly TRBD1 (6 bases). With 3 bases removed from V and 0 bases from J, the gap between germline ends came to 11 bases. This CDR3 is 15 amino acids long. The germline V gene has CDR1 MGHDK and CDR2 SYGVNS.

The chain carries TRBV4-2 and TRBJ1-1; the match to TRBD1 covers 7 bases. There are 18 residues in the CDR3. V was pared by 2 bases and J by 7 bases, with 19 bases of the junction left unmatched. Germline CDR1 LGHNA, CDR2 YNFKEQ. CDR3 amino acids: CASSQRLQEGLTGYEAFF. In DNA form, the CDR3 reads TGTGCCAGCAGCCAAAGGTTGCAAGAAGGGCTGACAGGGTATGAAGCTTTCTTT.

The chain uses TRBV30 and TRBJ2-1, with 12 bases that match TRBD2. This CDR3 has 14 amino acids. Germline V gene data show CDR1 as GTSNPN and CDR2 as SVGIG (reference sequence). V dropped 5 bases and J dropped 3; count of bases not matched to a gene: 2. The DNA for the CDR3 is TGTGCCTGGCGACTAGCGGGGGACTACAATGAGCAGTTCTTC. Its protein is CAWRLAGDYNEQFF.

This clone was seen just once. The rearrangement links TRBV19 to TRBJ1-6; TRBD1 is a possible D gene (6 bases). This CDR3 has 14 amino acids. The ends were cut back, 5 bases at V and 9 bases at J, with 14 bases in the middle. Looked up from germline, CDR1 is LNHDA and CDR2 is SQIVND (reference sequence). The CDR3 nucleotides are TGTGCCAGTAGTGATAACCCAGGGGTTTCACCCCTCCACTTT. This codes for CASSDNPGVSPLHF.

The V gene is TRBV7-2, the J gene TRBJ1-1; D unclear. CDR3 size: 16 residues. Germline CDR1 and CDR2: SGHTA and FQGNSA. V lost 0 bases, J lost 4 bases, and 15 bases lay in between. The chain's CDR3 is CASSLAPPRAGTEAFF. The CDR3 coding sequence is TGTGCCAGCAGCTTAGCCCCTCCCCGGGCGGGCACTGAAGCTTTCTTT.